Included here is one T cell receptor beta chain sequence, with context. This clone's antigen is unknown. No much larger clonotype is one base removed from it; base qualities were not supplied. From its cysteine to its phenylalanine, the CDR3 spans 16 amino acids. Kept here is only the CDR3 DNA, which spans 48 bases and is read in frame from base 1. Trimming at the junction amounts to 3 bases on V and 4 bases on J, and the germline ends lie 18 bases apart. Looking up the germline V gene (reference sequence) yields CDR1 LNHNV and CDR2 YYDKDF. Receptor libraries were prepared by the immunoSEQ multiplex PCR assay. For most patients, genomic DNA was isolated with the Qiagen DNeasy Blood and Tissue Kit and shipped frozen to Adaptive Biotechnologies for TCR sequencing. For most patients, genomic DNA was subjected to high-throughput TCR-beta CDR3 sequencing by Adaptive Biotechnologies. On the authors' methods: TCR sequencing data were retrieved from Adaptive's ImmunoSEQ software for roughly 20 patients, whereas three other patients were processed with MiXCR and VDJtools. To correct CD4 versus CD8 sorting errors, any sequence found in both subsets at a frequency ratio below 5:1 was removed. CDR3 nucleotide sequences shared between donor and recipient were removed because their origin could not be assigned. Alloreactive clones required at least 2-fold expansion over unstimulated cells and minimum CFSE-low frequency of 0.002% (template counts) or 0.001% (read counts). Clones were considered mappable if detected in sequenced pre-transplant spleen, lymph node, or MLR CFSE-low populations of the donor or recipient. Cumulative frequency of alloreactive clones was calculated as a percentage of all sequences weighted by copy number. Not all clones reach the TCRdb copy of this immuneACCESS table, which keeps in-frame sequences only. Checked studies attribute under half of the gap to unresolved V genes and leave the rest unexplained. D and trimming come from the DNA, and the V and J calls and clone size come from that table. Recorded for this sample are some 130,000 clones; approximately 92% of them occurred a single time. The ten biggest clones cover 0.095% to 0.15% of the sample.

The sample's time point label, decoded: cells obtained before transplantation from donor or recipient. CD3+CD4+ and CD3+CD8+ populations were FACS-sorted from unstimulated pre-transplant donor and recipient cells taken from spleen or lymph nodes. These data come from a study of graft-versus-host responses after intestinal transplantation (dated by TCRdb to the early 2020s). Context from the whole study: The transplants that recipients received were multivisceral, liver-intestinal, or isolated intestinal. Donor T cell macrochimerism was defined as a peak of at least 4% donor T cells among recipient peripheral blood mononuclear cells. The cohort enrolled under 30 intestinal transplant recipients, one of whom was a retransplant, and a few patients without pretransplant specimens were excluded. Alloreactive clones were identified by sequencing pre-transplant mixed lymphocyte reaction products and comparing these products with unstimulated pre-transplant donor and recipient T cells. Anti-thymocyte globulin induction was given to all recipients, followed by maintenance tacrolimus and steroids for two to three years. Graft-versus-host and host-versus-graft alloreactive T cell clones were tracked in the graft, circulation and bone marrow after intestinal transplantation using bulk TCR-beta CDR3 sequencing. Rather than being sequenced by the commercial service, samples from three later patients were sequenced in-house on an Illumina MiSeq and processed with MiXCR.

What the study reported, not specific to this receptor: In patients with donor T cell macrochimerism, the allografts had high GvH to HvG T cell clonal ratios. GvH clones were detected in recipient bone marrow, and some of these GvH clones were observed earlier in ileal mucosa or blood, consistent with an intestinal mucosal origin. Early after transplant, peak levels of circulating GvH clones were associated with declines in HvG clones. The conclusions were limited by the relatively low number and heterogeneity of the intestinal transplant patients.

The TCR sequence derives from a human donor who received an intestinal transplant. Specimen: unstimulated CD4+ T cells sorted from spleen or lymph node cells, collected before intestinal transplant. The chain is assembled from TRBV15 and TRBJ1-1; D gene: possibly TRBD1, on 6 matching bases. The DNA sequence follows: TGTGCCACCAGCAGGACGGGAATTACAGGGACCACTGAAGCTTTCTTT. This yields the protein CATSRTGITGTTEAFF. Full variable domain (CDR3 extended with the reference TRBV15 and TRBJ1-1 proteins): DAMVIQNPRYQVTQFGKPVTLSCSQTLNHNVMYWYQQKSSQAPKLLFHYYDKDFNNEADTPDNFQSRRPNTSFCFLDIRSPGLGDTAMYLCATSRTGITGTTEAFFGQGTRLTVV.